A selection of T cell receptor beta chains follows, all from one sample in a study of graft-versus-host responses after intestinal transplantation. The antigens of these receptors remain unknown. The protocol was immunoSEQ multiplex PCR, while the TCRdb copy is restricted to in-frame clones and leaves out a portion. Here the sample spans about 26,000 clones, roughly 87% being singletons. Here the sequenced sample was unstimulated CD4+ T cells sorted from spleen or lymph node cells, taken before intestinal transplant. The receptor set was obtained from a human donor who received an intestinal transplant. Each CDR3 is given without its conserved first and last residue. Each record gives: CDR3 length, V gene, CDR3 protein.

14	TRBV27	ASSFLRFEGFNEQF
12	TRBV6-5	ASSYSGGDNEQF
12	TRBV7-3	ASSLRAHTDTQY
11	TRBV18	ASSVDRSEGYT
11	TRBV10-2	ASSEGTGDEQY
15	TRBV12-5	ASGFAIGQGAVETQY
15	TRBV7-2	ASSPRAGGLAGNTIY
13	TRBV7-3	ASSRLAGGRNEQF
11	TRBV18	ASSPFFRETQY
11	TRBV10-3	ATLLAATDTQY
13	TRBV25-1	ASSGSTGGYNEQF
12	TRBV6-6	ASSYSGVKNIQY
11	TRBV14	ASSQRRGDEQF
8	TRBV29-1	SVGWGSAF
11	TRBV5-1	ASSLEGNYEQY
13	TRBV9	ASSATSGGTDTQY
12	TRBV2	ASSSGQGNSPLH
11	TRBV19	ATEAGAYGEQF
16	TRBV4-2	ASSQGLAGVGGANVLT
12	TRBV6-1	ASSATVTGYEQY
12	TRBV2	ASSEVRTNEKLF
12	TRBV18	ASSPEYGNTEAF
15	TRBV19	ASSGGLAGSSYNEQF
15	TRBV7-3	ASSFLPGTGDTGELF
13	TRBV5-5	ASSGSGPRSYEQY
13	TRBV5-4	ASSLLSAAEGIQY
10	TRBV30	AWSRESYEQY
12	TRBV6-5	ASTSTGAPQKLF
16	TRBV27	ASSLLALAGVLTDTQY
13	TRBV14	ASSQGQGASYEQY
12	TRBV6-1	ASSVGGTNEKLF
13	TRBV6-1	ASSVGQGNNYGYT
12	TRBV10-2	ASRLAGSYNEQF
17	TRBV13	ASSLTGGGTRSYNSPLH
11	TRBV19	ASSITRRETQY
11	TRBV6-1	ASLAGGTDTQY
12	TRBV7-6	ASSGRGAQETQY
9	TRBV2	ASSEQETQY
11	TRBV11-2	ASSSRRDYGYT
14	TRBV6-4	ASSDSGPRIAGELF
13	TRBV5-8	ASSGDRGDTGELF
10	TRBV15	ATSRGDQPQH
13	TRBV10-3	AISIKGDRVNGYT
10	TRBV19	ASGGRGETQY
11	TRBV5-1	ASRLVSYNEQF
13	TRBV6-5	ASSYKGRENEKLF
10	TRBV19	ASSISGGSPV
16	TRBV13	ASSLRRQVMLEGNTIY
13	TRBV9	ASSVGRQTAEKLF
13	TRBV14	ASSQARGGYNEQF
12	TRBV6-5	ASSARQGVGELF
13	TRBV5-1	ASSFGTSTIGEQF
18	TRBV28	ASIPGGQGAHFGTYYGYT
11	TRBV7-3	ASSGGGQETQY